Included here is one TCR beta chain sequence, with context. Its antigen remains unidentified. Distinct nucleotide sequences in the sample also encode this CDR3. Trimming took off 3 bases at V and 0 bases at J, with 9 bases between the two ends. CDR1 is SGHRS and CDR2 is YFSETQ in the germline V gene. The CDR3 has 14 amino acids. PCR was performed using 60 Vbeta and 13 Jbeta primers. The repertoire was sequenced with immunoSEQ multiplex PCR; TCRdb's copy has only in-frame clones and lacks some. The top ten hold about 2.5% of the sample, which has 110,000 to 150,000 clones, approximately 80% seen once. This entry comes from a study of cytomegalovirus exposure and HLA in healthy donors. Study in general: Earlier, 110 million or so unique TCR beta sequences were recovered from 200 million or so T cells by an analysis.

Study-wide results and caveats: The authors later found HLA-associated TCR beta chains more clonally expanded than equally common others. With DRB1 most and HLA-C fewest, TCR association rates differed between HLA loci in a later analysis.

This sequence was found in a woman younger than 30 in good health and CMV-seropositive. Material: PBMCs. The chain uses TRBV5-1 and TRBJ1-1, with D possibly being TRBD1 (6 bases). The CDR3 nucleotides read TGCGCCAGCAGCTCTGGACAGATGAACACTGAAGCTTTCTTT. Protein sequence: CASSSGQMNTEAFF. The full variable domain, completed using reference TRBV5-1 and TRBJ1-1, is KAGVTQTPRYLIKTRGQQVTLSCSPISGHRSVSWYQQTPGQGLQFLFEYFSETQRNKGNFPGRFSGRQFSNSRSEMNVSTLELGDSALYLCASSSGQMNTEAFFGQGTRLTVV.